This T cell receptor (beta chain) comes out of a study of shared clonotypes between healthy human individuals. Between the trimmed V and J ends, which lost 4 bases and 9 bases, there was a span of 11 bases. Per the germline V gene, CDR1 is SGHNT and CDR2 is YYREEE (reference sequence). The length of the CDR3 is 12 residues. This clone was seen more than once but under ten times. Researchers partitioned CD4+ cells into CD45RA+ naive and CD45RA-negative memory subsets. Original processing notes: Because ImmunoSEQ provided only junction sequences with no quality scores, the filtering differed. The repertoire was sequenced with immunoSEQ multiplex PCR; TCRdb's copy has only in-frame clones and lacks some. The V and J calls and clone size come from that table; D and trimming were worked out from the DNA. The table shows about a million clones, with 60% to 85% occurring only once.

The clonotype originates from a man in his late teens or twenties in good health. The chain joins TRBV5-4 to TRBJ2-1; D possibly corresponds to TRBD1 (6 bases). The sample comprised memory CD4+ T cells sorted from blood. The subset was: CD45RA-negative fraction. The CDR3 coding sequence is TGTGCCAGCAGCGTGGGGGCTGCTGAGCAGTTCTTC. Translation gives CASSVGAAEQFF.